This passage covers 26 T cell receptor beta chains from one sample sequenced in a study of monozygotic twins with inflammatory bowel disease. TCRdb reprocessed the 5' RACE reads and reports one entry per CDR3 protein, with no DNA. Recorded here are 200,000 to 250,000 distinct CDR3 sequences; the top ten clones represent roughly 7.7%. Sequenced sample: blood. The receptor set was obtained from a human donor with ulcerative colitis or Crohn's disease, or a healthy co-twin of an affected twin (not recorded which).

V gene TRBV28 combines with J gene TRBJ1-3. This CDR3 has 16 amino acids. The germline gives CDR1 MDHEN, CDR2 SYDVKM. The CDR3 region is CASSFRLLTSGNTIYF.

The gene calls are TRBV20-1 and TRBJ1-2. The V gene's germline CDR1 is DFQATT and CDR2 SNEGSKA (reference sequence). This CDR3 region has 12 residues. The chain's CDR3 is CSATTANYGYTF.

The chain carries TRBV3-1 and TRBJ1-3; the D gene TCRdb calls, TRBD1, cannot be checked with no DNA. This CDR3 is built from 14 residues. Germline loops: CDR1 LGHDT, CDR2 YNNKEL (reference sequence). CDR3: CASSRRGPGNTIYF.

The chain uses TRBV12-3 or TRBV12-4 and TRBJ1-5; TCRdb's D call, TRBD1, is unchecked because there is no DNA. The CDR3 runs 15 residues. CDR3 loop: CASSFLTGDNQPQHF.

The rearrangement links TRBV7-3 to TRBJ2-5; with no DNA, the TCRdb D assignment of TRBD2 cannot be verified. Germline V CDR1 and CDR2: SGHTA, FQGTGA. The CDR3 runs 15 residues. This CDR3 is CASSLIVGPQETQYF.

The chain employs TRBV18 and TRBJ2-7; TCRdb outputs TRBD1, but without DNA this stays unchecked. The CDR3 loop spans 14 amino acids. Looked up from germline, CDR1 is KGHSH and CDR2 is LQKENI. This chain's CDR3 is CASSRDKGSYEQYF.

This chain uses TRBV19 with TRBJ2-1; lacking DNA, the TRBD1 call made by TCRdb goes unchecked. There are 15 residues in the CDR3. Germline CDR1 and CDR2: LNHDA and SQIVND (reference sequence). The CDR3 spells CASSIGTGSYNEQFF. The complete variable domain, with remaining parts taken from reference TRBV19 and TRBJ2-1, reads DGGITQSPKYLFRKEGQNVTLSCEQNLNHDAMYWYRQDPGQGLRLIYYSQIVNDFQKGDIAEGYSVSREKKESFPLTVTSAQKNPTAFYLCASSIGTGSYNEQFFGPGTRLTVL.

The V call is TRBV12-3 or TRBV12-4, the J call TRBJ2-7; TCRdb designates TRBD1, a call that cannot be tested without DNA. This CDR3 spans 15 amino acids. CDR3 amino acids: CASSLRDSFNAEQYF.

This chain joins TRBV5-4 and TRBJ2-2; TCRdb's D gene call, TRBD1, goes unchecked for lack of DNA. The germline V gene has CDR1 SGHNT and CDR2 YYREEE (reference sequence). There are 15 residues in the CDR3. CDR3 residues: CPSSLGGPNTGELFF.

The genes are TRBV5-8 and TRBJ2-5; absent DNA, TCRdb's TRBD2 call cannot be checked. The CDR3 has 17 residues. The germline CDR1 and CDR2 sequences are SGHTS and YDEGEE. The CDR3 loop is CASYHGEGRAGTETQYF.

J is TRBJ2-7 and V is TRBV7-2. The germline V gene has CDR1 SGHTA and CDR2 FQGNSA. The CDR3 extends over 13 amino acids. CDR3 region: CASSLLAGGEQYF.

The rearrangement joins TRBV1 to TRBJ2-1; checking the TCRdb D call of TRBD2 is not possible without DNA. TRBV1 counts as a pseudogene. This CDR3 has 15 amino acids. CDR3: CTSSQGQGGDNEQFF.

The gene calls are TRBV28 and TRBJ1-5; there is no DNA to check the TCRdb D call of TRBD1. CDR3 length equals 15 residues. The V gene's germline CDR1 is MDHEN and CDR2 SYDVKM. The CDR3 loop reads CASSFSRGLAQPQHF.

The V gene is TRBV20-1, the J gene TRBJ1-2; TCRdb gives TRBD1 as the D gene, but with no DNA this cannot be confirmed. Germline assignment: CDR1 DFQATT and CDR2 SNEGSKA (reference sequence). The CDR3 is made up of 12 amino acids. The CDR3: CSVPGQSYGYTF.

The chain couples TRBV7-9 to TRBJ2-3; TCRdb lists TRBD2, though no DNA is available to test this call. This CDR3 region has 16 residues. Germline CDR1 SEHNR, CDR2 FQNEAQ (reference sequence). This CDR3 reads CASSLGTSGREDTQYF.

The chain recombines TRBV14 with TRBJ2-3; TCRdb returns TRBD1, unconfirmable since there is no DNA. Germline V gene sequence: CDR1 SGHDN, CDR2 FVKESK. The CDR3 contains 16 residues. The CDR3 reads CASSPHGGGLEDTQYF.

This sequence joins TRBV7-8 and TRBJ1-5; the TCRdb call, TRBD1, lacks DNA for checking. Germline loops: CDR1 SGHVS, CDR2 FQNEAQ. The CDR3 totals 15 residues. CDR3 residues: CASSRARDRGQPQHF.

J is TRBJ2-1 and V is TRBV20-1. CDR1 and CDR2 (germline): DFQATT, SNEGSKA (reference sequence). CDR3 length equals 13 residues. CDR3 region: CSASGDSYNEQFF.

This chain joins TRBV7-3 and TRBJ2-2; with no DNA, the TCRdb D assignment of TRBD1 cannot be verified. Germline CDR1 SGHTA, CDR2 FQGTGA. This CDR3 contains 15 residues. CDR3 protein: CASSAGTGYFGELFF.

The genes are TRBV7-2 and TRBJ1-5; with no DNA, the TCRdb D assignment of TRBD1 cannot be verified. The CDR3 covers 15 residues. CDR1 SGHTA and CDR2 FQGNSA come from the germline V gene. Here the CDR3 reads CASSLEQGSNQPQHF.

The rearrangement joins TRBV4-2 to TRBJ1-3. The CDR3 has 14 residues. CDR1 LGHNA and CDR2 YNFKEQ come from the germline V gene. This CDR3 reads CASSPLGRGNTIYF.

The chain links TRBV30 to TRBJ1-2; TCRdb outputs TRBD1, but without DNA this stays unchecked. Germline loops: CDR1 GTSNPN, CDR2 SVGIG (reference sequence). CDR3 length: 14 residues. This CDR3 reads CAWSTGTGAYGYTF.

The chain recombines TRBV5-1 with TRBJ2-1; the D call of TRBD2 rests on TCRdb alone, since no DNA is present to check it. The germline gives CDR1 SGHRS, CDR2 YFSETQ. The CDR3 has 14 residues. CDR3 residues: CASSLGSGINEQFF.

This rearrangement joins TRBV30 to TRBJ1-5. The CDR3 length is 13 residues. Germline-derived CDR1 and CDR2 are GTSNPN and SVGIG (reference sequence). The chain's CDR3 is CAWSVPPSQPQHF.

The chain uses TRBV7-2 and TRBJ1-5. Germline CDR1 reads SGHTA; CDR2 reads FQGNSA. This CDR3 comprises 13 residues. CDR3: CASSTEGSVPQHF.

V is TRBV7-2 and J is TRBJ2-5. CDR1 and CDR2 from the germline V gene are SGHTA and FQGNSA. The CDR3 has 14 residues. This chain's CDR3 is CASSYGPIGETQYF. Full variable domain (outside the CDR3, taken from reference TRBV7-2 and TRBJ2-5): GAGVSQSPSNKVTEKGKDVELRCDPISGHTALYWYRQSLGQGLEFLIYFQGNSAPDKSGLPSDRFSAERTGGSVSTLTIQRTQQEDSAVYLCASSYGPIGETQYFGPGTRLLVL.